There are many counts of the clone carrying this TCR beta chain. Its antigen is currently unknown. Alongside a J-beta primer mix, a sample-barcoded 5' primer served in a second PCR lasting 7 to 11 cycles. A single record per CDR3 protein comes from TCRdb applying MiXCR to the 5' RACE reads. The sample has about 1,400,000 distinct CDR3 sequences, roughly 45% seen once; the top ten hold less than 8%. The CDR3 has 15 residues. The V end was cut by 0 bases, the J end by 4 bases, with 12 bases between. Germline lookup yields CDR1 SGHRS and CDR2 YFSETQ. The sample is drawn from a study of blood T cells in healthy people across ages. Notes on the study in general: Fewer expanded clones and more diversity marked long-lived versus aged donors. For the donors, CMV status was unknown and possibly confounded expanded clonotype changes.

Healthy Russian Caucasian donors spanned ages about 6 to 100 years. Sequenced input: blood. The chain links TRBV5-1 to TRBJ2-3; TRBD1 might be the D (5 bases). This TCR derives from a woman aged 18-29 years in good health. Written as DNA, the CDR3 is TGCGCCAGCAGCTTGGAGGGGCCAGGCGCAGATACGCAGTATTTT. Its translation: CASSLEGPGADTQYF.